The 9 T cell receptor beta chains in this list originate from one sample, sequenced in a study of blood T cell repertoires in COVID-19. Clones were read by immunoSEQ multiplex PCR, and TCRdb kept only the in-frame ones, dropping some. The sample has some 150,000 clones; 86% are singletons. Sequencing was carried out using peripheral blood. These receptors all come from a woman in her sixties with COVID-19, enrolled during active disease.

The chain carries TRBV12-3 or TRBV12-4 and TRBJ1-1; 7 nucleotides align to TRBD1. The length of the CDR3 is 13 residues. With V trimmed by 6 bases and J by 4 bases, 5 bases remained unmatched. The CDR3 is CASSPQGFTEAFF. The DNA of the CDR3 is TGTGCCAGCAGCCCACAGGGGTTCACTGAAGCTTTCTTT.

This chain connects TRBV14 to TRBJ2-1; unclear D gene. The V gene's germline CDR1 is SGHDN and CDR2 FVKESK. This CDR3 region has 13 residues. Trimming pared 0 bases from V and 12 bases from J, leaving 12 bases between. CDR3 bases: TGTGCCAGCAGCCAAGATTATGGGCCCAGGCAGTTCTTC. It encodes CASSQDYGPRQFF.

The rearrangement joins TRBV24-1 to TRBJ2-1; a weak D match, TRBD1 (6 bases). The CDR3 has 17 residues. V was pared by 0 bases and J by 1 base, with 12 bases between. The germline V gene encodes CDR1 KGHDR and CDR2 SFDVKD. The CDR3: CATSDLSGQGSYNEQFF. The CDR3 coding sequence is TGTGCCACCAGTGATTTGTCCGGGCAGGGGTCCTACAATGAGCAGTTCTTC.

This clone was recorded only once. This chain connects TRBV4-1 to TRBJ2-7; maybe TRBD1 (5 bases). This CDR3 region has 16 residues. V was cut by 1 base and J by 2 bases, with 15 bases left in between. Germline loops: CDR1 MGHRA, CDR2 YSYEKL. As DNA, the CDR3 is TGCGCCAGCAGCCAAGGATCGGGCAGGGTTCCCTACGAGCAGTACTTC. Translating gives CASSQGSGRVPYEQYF.

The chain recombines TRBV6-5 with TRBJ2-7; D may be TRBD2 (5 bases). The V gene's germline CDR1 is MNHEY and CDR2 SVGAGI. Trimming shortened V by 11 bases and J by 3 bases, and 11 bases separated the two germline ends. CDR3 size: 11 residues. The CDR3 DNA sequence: TGTGCCTCCCATCGGGGCTACGAGCAGTACTTC. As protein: CASHRGYEQYF.

The CDR3 DNA reads TGTGCCAGCACGGGGACAGCCTCGAACACCGGGGAGCTGTTTTTT. Encoded protein: CASTGTASNTGELFF. The V gene is TRBV2, the J gene TRBJ2-2, with 7 positions matching TRBD1. Germline V gene data show CDR1 as SNHLY and CDR2 as FYNNEI. The CDR3 totals 15 residues. V lost 7 bases to trimming and J lost 0 bases; unmatched junction nucleotides: 5. Complete variable domain (other parts from reference TRBV2 and TRBJ2-2): EPEVTQTPSHQVTQMGQEVILRCVPISNHLYFYWYRQILGQKVEFLVSFYNNEISEKSEIFDDQFSVERPDGSNFTLKIRSTKLEDSAMYFCASTGTASNTGELFFGEGSRLTVL.

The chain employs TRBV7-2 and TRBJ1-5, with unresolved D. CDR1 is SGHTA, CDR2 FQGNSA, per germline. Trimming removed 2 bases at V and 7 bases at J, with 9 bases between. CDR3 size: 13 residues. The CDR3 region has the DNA TGTGCCAGCAGCTTAACCGGGGAACAGCCCCAGCATTTT. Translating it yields CASSLTGEQPQHF.

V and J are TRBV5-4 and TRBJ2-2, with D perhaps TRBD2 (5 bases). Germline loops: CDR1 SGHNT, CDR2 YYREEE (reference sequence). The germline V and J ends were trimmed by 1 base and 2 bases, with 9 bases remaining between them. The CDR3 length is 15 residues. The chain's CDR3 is CASSLRTLNTGELFF. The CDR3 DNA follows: TGTGCCAGCAGCTTGCGGACTTTAAACACCGGGGAGCTGTTTTTT. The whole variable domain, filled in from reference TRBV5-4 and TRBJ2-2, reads ETGVTQSPTHLIKTRGQQVTLRCSSQSGHNTVSWYQQALGQGPQFIFQYYREEENGRGNFPPRFSGLQFPNYSSELNVNALELDDSALYLCASSLRTLNTGELFFGEGSRLTVL.

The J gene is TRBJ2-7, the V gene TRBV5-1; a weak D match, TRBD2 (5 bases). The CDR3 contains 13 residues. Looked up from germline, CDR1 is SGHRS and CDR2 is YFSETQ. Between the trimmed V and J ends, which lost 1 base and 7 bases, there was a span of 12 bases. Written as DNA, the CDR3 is TGCGCCAGCAGCTTGTCCCCCCGCGGGGAGCAGTACTTC. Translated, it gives CASSLSPRGEQYF.